What follows are 32 T cell receptor beta chains derived from one specimen sequenced in a study of blood T cell repertoires in COVID-19. Sequencing was performed with immunoSEQ multiplex PCR; in TCRdb, only in-frame clones are kept and a portion is missing. The sample has 200,000 to 250,000 clones, roughly 90% seen once. The sequenced sample was peripheral blood. Receptor source: a woman in her sixties with acute or convalescent COVID-19.

This clone appeared a single time. The chain joins TRBV24-1 to TRBJ1-4; D remains unclear. V gave up 9 bases and J gave up 7 bases, with 14 bases separating them. The CDR3 totals 13 residues. CDR1 is KGHDR and CDR2 is SFDVKD in the germline V gene. This CDR3 is CATGSGISEKLFF. CDR3 sequence (DNA): TGTGCCACCGGTTCAGGAATCAGTGAAAAACTGTTTTTT.

The rearrangement links TRBV23-1 to TRBJ2-1; tentative D call: TRBD2 (6 bases). TRBV23-1 carries the ORF label, with uncertain function. CDR3 size: 16 residues. V was pared by 4 bases and J by 5 bases, with 18 bases between. The CDR3 reads CASSLTQLASHNEQFF. CDR3 sequence (DNA): TGCGCCAGCAGTCTTACCCAACTAGCTTCCCACAATGAGCAGTTCTTC.

The chain couples TRBV30 to TRBJ1-5; unclear D gene. Trimming left V 1 base short and J 5 bases short, with 9 bases between. Germline CDR1 is GTSNPN and CDR2 is SVGIG (reference sequence). This CDR3 has 13 residues. This chain's CDR3 is CAWSAERDQPQHF. The CDR3 DNA reads TGTGCCTGGAGTGCGGAGAGGGATCAGCCCCAGCATTTT.

V usage is TRBV9 and J usage is TRBJ2-7; no reliable D call. CDR1 is SGDLS and CDR2 is YYNGEE in the germline V gene. The CDR3 runs 13 residues. The V and J ends lost 4 bases and 2 bases respectively, with 10 bases between them. CDR3 DNA: TGTGCCAGCAGCCCGACTGCCACCTACGAGCAGTACTTC. Translating gives CASSPTATYEQYF.

The DNA of the CDR3 is TGTGCCAGTAGGCAGGGGGCGTTTCGTGAGCAGTTCTTC. It encodes CASRQGAFREQFF. This sequence joins TRBV12-3 or TRBV12-4 and TRBJ2-1; TRBD1 agrees at 8 bases. CDR3 length: 13 amino acids. J gave up 9 bases and V 9 bases, and 10 bases lay outside the gene matches.

This chain connects TRBV12-3 or TRBV12-4 to TRBJ2-1; 7 bases fit TRBD1. V was clipped by 1 base and J by 15 bases; unmatched bases: 6. CDR3 length equals 12 residues. The CDR3 protein is CASSLGDSLAFF. Here the CDR3 DNA reads TGTGCCAGCAGTTTAGGGGACAGTCTAGCGTTCTTC.

The rearrangement links TRBV24-1 to TRBJ1-2, with 8 positions matching TRBD1. V lost 6 bases and J lost 8; bases outside the gene matches: 7. CDR1 is KGHDR, CDR2 SFDVKD, per germline. The CDR3 consists of 13 residues. This CDR3 reads CATSTRQGIGYTF. The CDR3, as DNA: TGTGCCACCAGTACGCGACAGGGGATAGGCTACACCTTC.

V and J are TRBV19 and TRBJ1-4; 7 positions agree with TRBD1. With V trimmed by 4 bases and J by 8 bases, 16 bases remained unmatched. In germline, CDR1 is LNHDA, CDR2 SQIVND (reference sequence). This CDR3 contains 17 residues. The CDR3 sequence is CASSSLGQAPAGEKLFF. The CDR3 DNA sequence: TGTGCCAGTAGTAGCCTTGGACAGGCCCCCGCAGGAGAAAAACTGTTTTTT.

V usage is TRBV3-1 (or the pseudogene TRBV3-2) and J usage is TRBJ1-4; D might be TRBD1 (5 bases). Trimming removed 4 bases at V and 4 bases at J, with 10 bases between. CDR3 size: 14 residues. Germline V gene sequence: CDR1 LGHDT, CDR2 YNNKEL (reference sequence). This CDR3 is CASSRSGFNEKLFF. CDR3 sequence (DNA): TGTGCCAGCAGCCGTTCAGGGTTTAATGAAAAACTGTTTTTT.

The rearrangement joins TRBV18 to TRBJ1-6, with 7 nucleotides matching TRBD1. This CDR3 has 12 residues. The J segment lost 16 bases and the V segment lost 3 bases, leaving 6 bases of the junction unmatched. CDR1 is KGHSH, CDR2 LQKENI, per germline. The CDR3 loop is CASSPEGATLHF. CDR3 bases: TGTGCCAGCTCACCCGAGGGGGCAACACTCCACTTT.

This chain connects TRBV6-5 to TRBJ1-5, with no clear D. CDR1 and CDR2 (germline): MNHEY, SVGAGI. V lost 3 bases, J lost 1 base, and 4 bases lay in between. The CDR3 length is 13 residues. The CDR3 loop is CASSYRSNQPQHF. In DNA, the CDR3 is TGTGCCAGCAGTTATCGGAGCAATCAGCCCCAGCATTTT.

This clone appeared a few times. The chain links TRBV20-1 to TRBJ1-2; 7 nucleotides align to TRBD1. The ends lost 6 bases at V and 6 bases at J; junction bases unmatched: 4. Germline loops: CDR1 DFQATT, CDR2 SNEGSKA (reference sequence). The CDR3 runs 11 residues. The CDR3 DNA reads as TGCAGTGCCCAGGGGGGAAATGGCTACACCTTC. Its protein is CSAQGGNGYTF.

The rearrangement joins TRBV5-8 to TRBJ2-3, with TRBD2 matching over 8 bases. Germline V gene data show CDR1 as SGHTS and CDR2 as YDEGEE. Trimming cost V 0 bases and J 3 bases; bases outside gene matches: 3. The CDR3 runs 15 residues. The CDR3 loop reads CASSLGGGLTDTQYF. The CDR3 coding sequence is TGTGCCAGCAGCTTGGGCGGGGGGCTTACAGATACGCAGTATTTT.

The V gene is TRBV6-5, the J gene TRBJ2-7; D is possibly TRBD2 (6 bases). This CDR3 has 15 residues. Trimming removed 2 bases at V and 0 bases at J, with 11 bases between. Germline V gene lookup returns CDR1 MNHEY and CDR2 SVGAGI. The CDR3 bases are TGTGCCAGCAGTTACGAGCGGACTACCTCCTACGAGCAGTACTTC. Protein product: CASSYERTTSYEQYF.

Comment on this clone: At one of its ends the junction is not consistent with the germline gene, which may arise from a read error. The V gene is TRBV7-7, the J gene TRBJ2-5, with TRBD2 matching over 8 bases. This CDR3 comprises 15 residues. Germline loops: CDR1 SSHAT, CDR2 FNYEAQ (reference sequence). Written as DNA, the CDR3 is TGTGCTAGCAGCTTAGACGGGGGGGCTTTGGGGACCCAGTACTTC. This translates into CASSLDGGALGTQYF.

The genes are TRBV6-5 and TRBJ2-7, with 7 nucleotides matching TRBD2. The CDR3 runs 13 residues. The V gene's germline CDR1 is MNHEY and CDR2 SVGAGI. With 6 bases clipped from V and 4 bases from J, the junction kept 6 bases outside the gene matches. CDR3 amino acids: CASRKRDMYEQYF. The CDR3 region has the DNA TGTGCCAGCAGAAAGCGGGATATGTACGAGCAGTACTTC.

The chain carries TRBV2 and TRBJ2-5; 7 positions match TRBD1. Germline V gene lookup returns CDR1 SNHLY and CDR2 FYNNEI. V trimming: 6 bases; J trimming: 0 bases; junction bases outside the gene matches: 10. This CDR3 region has 16 residues. Written as DNA, the CDR3 is TGTGCCAGCAGGGGAATTGGGACAGAGAACCAAGAGACCCAGTACTTC. This encodes CASRGIGTENQETQYF.

The chain joins TRBV11-2 to TRBJ2-7; D perhaps matches TRBD1 (6 bases). V was cut by 2 bases and J by 3 bases, with 8 bases left in between. This CDR3 contains 13 residues. The germline V gene has CDR1 SGHAT and CDR2 FQNNGV. CDR3 coding DNA: TGTGCCAGCAGCTTACGGACAGTCTACGAGCAGTACTTC. Its protein product is CASSLRTVYEQYF. The variable domain in full, with the rest retrieved from reference TRBV11-2 and TRBJ2-7, is EAGVAQSPRYKIIEKRQSVAFWCNPISGHATLYWYQQILGQGPKLLIQFQNNGVVDDSQLPKDRFSAERLKGVDSTLKIQPAKLEDSAVYLCASSLRTVYEQYFGPGTRLTVT.

J is TRBJ2-1 and V is TRBV30; 10 bases map to TRBD2. The V gene end was trimmed by 1 base and the J gene end by 3 bases; junction bases not matched to a gene: 6. Germline CDR1 and CDR2: GTSNPN and SVGIG (reference sequence). This CDR3 region has 16 residues. For the CDR3, the DNA is TGTGCCTGGAGTGATTCTAGCGGGGGCCACTACAATGAGCAGTTCTTC. This gives the protein CAWSDSSGGHYNEQFF.

This chain links TRBV2 with TRBJ1-5; D unresolved. V lost 11 bases and J 0 bases, leaving 11 bases between the germline ends. Germline CDR1 and CDR2: SNHLY and FYNNEI. The CDR3 has 13 residues. The CDR3: CAAKTYSNQPQHF. The CDR3 nucleotides are TGTGCCGCGAAGACTTATAGCAATCAGCCCCAGCATTTT.

The V and J genes are TRBV4-1 and TRBJ1-5; D might be TRBD1 (5 bases). Germline CDR1 is MGHRA and CDR2 is YSYEKL. This CDR3 has 14 amino acids. V lost 4 bases to trimming and J lost 6 bases, with 13 bases between them. The CDR3 DNA sequence: TGCGCCAGCAGCCCAGGGAGGGCGGGTCAGCCCCAGCATTTT. Residues: CASSPGRAGQPQHF.

The rearrangement joins TRBV7-9 to TRBJ1-4; 7 bases match TRBD1. J gave up 0 bases and V 2 bases, and 3 bases lay outside the gene matches. Germline loops: CDR1 SEHNR, CDR2 FQNEAQ (reference sequence). The CDR3 runs 16 residues. CDR3 bases: TGTGCCAGCAGCTTAAGGCAGGGGGCAACTAATGAAAAACTGTTTTTT. Amino acids: CASSLRQGATNEKLFF.

V is TRBV7-9 and J is TRBJ2-1; 9 bases align to TRBD2. Germline CDR1 reads SEHNR; CDR2 reads FQNEAQ (reference sequence). This CDR3 is built from 15 residues. V dropped 3 bases and J dropped 8; count of bases not matched to a gene: 8. The CDR3, as DNA: TGTGCCAGCAGCTTGCGGCGGGGGGGCCAATATGAGCAGTTCTTC. This codes for CASSLRRGGQYEQFF.

Worth noting for this clone: The sample carries other DNA sequences with the same CDR3. The chain couples TRBV5-1 to TRBJ1-1; 7 bases map to TRBD1. The CDR3 runs 14 residues. Germline V gives CDR1 SGHRS, CDR2 YFSETQ. Trimming took 4 bases from V and 1 from J; bases not matched to a gene: 4. The CDR3: CASSVGTANTEAFF. CDR3 DNA sequence: TGCGCCAGCAGCGTCGGGACAGCGAACACTGAAGCTTTCTTT.

V gene TRBV6-5 combines with J gene TRBJ2-3, with TRBD2 matching 8 bases. CDR3 length: 13 amino acids. CDR1 is MNHEY, CDR2 SVGAGI, per germline. V was clipped by 6 bases and J by 3 bases; unmatched bases: 2. CDR3 residues: CASRPGGTDTQYF. The CDR3, as DNA: TGTGCCAGCAGGCCGGGGGGGACAGATACGCAGTATTTT.

CDR3 amino acids: CASSLEKGQGSYEQYF. The CDR3 nucleotides read TGTGCCAGCAGCTTGGAAAAGGGACAGGGCTCCTACGAGCAGTACTTC. V gene TRBV5-5 combines with J gene TRBJ2-7, with TRBD1 matching 9 bases. CDR1 SGHKS and CDR2 YYEKEE come from the germline V gene (reference sequence). The CDR3 runs 16 residues. V lost 0 bases, J lost 0 bases, and 4 bases stayed unmatched.

J is TRBJ2-2 and V is TRBV4-3, with 11 bases that match TRBD2. Germline CDR1 reads LGHNA; CDR2 reads YSLEER. The CDR3 spans 20 residues. J lost 6 bases, V lost 0 bases, and 15 bases had no gene match. The CDR3 sequence: CASSQDQLAGVIRIAGELFF. The CDR3 DNA is TGCGCCAGCAGCCAAGACCAACTAGCGGGAGTCATTAGAATCGCCGGGGAGCTGTTTTTT.

This chain joins TRBV5-6 and TRBJ1-6; a possible D gene is TRBD1 (6 bases). The CDR3 length is 13 residues. Germline V gene lookup returns CDR1 SGHDT and CDR2 YYEEEE. Trimming took off 5 bases at V and 7 bases at J, with 10 bases between the two ends. CDR3 sequence: CASRTGTNSPLHF. CDR3 bases: TGTGCCAGCAGAACAGGGACGAATTCACCCCTCCACTTT. Looking up the rest from reference TRBV5-6 and TRBJ1-6 gives the full variable domain: DAGVTQSPTHLIKTRGQQVTLRCSPKSGHDTVSWYQQALGQGPQFIFQYYEEEERQRGNFPDRFSGHQFPNYSSELNVNALLLGDSALYLCASRTGTNSPLHFGNGTRLTVT.

As regards this clone: Other DNA sequences in the sample encode the same CDR3. The genes are TRBV7-2 and TRBJ2-3; 12 nucleotides line up with TRBD2. Per the germline V gene, CDR1 is SGHTA and CDR2 is FQGNSA. The CDR3 has 16 amino acids. Losses at the gene ends were 5 bases for V and 5 bases for J; bases not matched to a gene: 8. CDR3 amino acids: CASSPRLAGAKDTQYF. DNA of the CDR3: TGTGCCAGCAGCCCCAGACTAGCGGGAGCGAAAGATACGCAGTATTTT. Variable domain in full (rest from reference TRBV7-2 and TRBJ2-3): GAGVSQSPSNKVTEKGKDVELRCDPISGHTALYWYRQSLGQGLEFLIYFQGNSAPDKSGLPSDRFSAERTGGSVSTLTIQRTQQEDSAVYLCASSPRLAGAKDTQYFGPGTRLTVL.

This clone was seen more than once but under ten times. CDR3 loop: CASSKDRASSYEQYF. The CDR3 coding sequence is TGTGCCAGCAGCAAGGACAGGGCAAGTTCCTACGAGCAGTACTTC. V usage is TRBV7-9 and J usage is TRBJ2-7; 8 nucleotides agree with TRBD1. The CDR3 is 15 amino acids. With V trimmed by 5 bases and J by 1 base, 7 bases remained unmatched. Germline V CDR1 and CDR2: SEHNR, FQNEAQ (reference sequence). Using reference TRBV7-9 and TRBJ2-7 for the parts outside the CDR3, the full variable domain is DTGVSQNPRHKITKRGQNVTFRCDPISEHNRLYWYRQTLGQGPEFLTYFQNEAQLEKSRLLSDRFSAERPKGSFSTLEIQRTEQGDSAMYLCASSKDRASSYEQYFGPGTRLTVT.

The CDR3 reads CASSQEPPGTEAFF. CDR3 DNA: TGTGCCAGCAGCCAAGAGCCCCCGGGCACTGAAGCTTTCTTT. This chain links TRBV3-1 (or the pseudogene TRBV3-2) with TRBJ1-1; the D is unclear. This CDR3 comprises 14 residues. With 0 bases removed from V and 4 bases from J, the gap between germline ends came to 9 bases. In germline, CDR1 is LGHDT, CDR2 YNNKEL (reference sequence).

This clone was detected only a few times. The rearrangement joins TRBV19 to TRBJ1-1; 9 nucleotides align to TRBD1. The CDR3 consists of 16 residues. Per the germline V gene, CDR1 is LNHDA and CDR2 is SQIVND (reference sequence). With 4 bases clipped from V and 0 bases from J, the junction kept 6 bases outside the gene matches. In DNA, the CDR3 is TGTGCCAGTAGTACGACAGGGGGATTGGTGAACACTGAAGCTTTCTTT. It is translated as CASSTTGGLVNTEAFF. Complete variable domain (other parts from reference TRBV19 and TRBJ1-1): DGGITQSPKYLFRKEGQNVTLSCEQNLNHDAMYWYRQDPGQGLRLIYYSQIVNDFQKGDIAEGYSVSREKKESFPLTVTSAQKNPTAFYLCASSTTGGLVNTEAFFGQGTRLTVV.